This TCR beta chain comes out of a study of control samples from healthy donors and cancer patients. CDR3 length: 14 amino acids. Trimming took off 0 bases at V and 6 bases at J, with 9 bases between the two ends. CDR1 is SGHDT, CDR2 YYEEEE, per germline. Clones were read by immunoSEQ multiplex PCR, and TCRdb kept only the in-frame ones, dropping some. The sample shows some 120,000 clones, approximately 91% of them seen only once. V usage is TRBV5-6 and J usage is TRBJ2-2; D may be TRBD1 (5 bases). Sequenced sample: blood. The receptor's source is a man aged 45-65 years in good health. The CDR3 DNA is TGTGCCAGCAGCTTGGTAGGGGCTGCCGGGGAGCTGTTTTTT. Its protein is CASSLVGAAGELFF.